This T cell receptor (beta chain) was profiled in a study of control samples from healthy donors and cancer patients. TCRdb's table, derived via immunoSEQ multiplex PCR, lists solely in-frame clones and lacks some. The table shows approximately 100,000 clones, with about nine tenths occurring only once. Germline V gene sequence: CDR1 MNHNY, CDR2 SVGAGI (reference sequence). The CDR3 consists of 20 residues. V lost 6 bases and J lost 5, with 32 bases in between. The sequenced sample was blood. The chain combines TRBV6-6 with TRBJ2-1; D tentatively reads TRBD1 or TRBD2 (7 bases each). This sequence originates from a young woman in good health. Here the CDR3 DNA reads TGTGCCAGCAGCCCCAGGGGGTCAGGGTTGTTCTGGCGGGGGAACAATGAGCAGTTCTTC. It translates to CASSPRGSGLFWRGNNEQFF.